Each of the 25 T cell receptor beta chains below was sequenced from the same sample in a study of shared clonotypes between healthy human individuals. Profiled with immunoSEQ multiplex PCR; TCRdb holds only in-frame clones, not every one. The table includes about 2.4 million clones, around nine tenths detected once. The sample was naive CD4+ T cells sorted from blood. Subset reported: CD45RA+ positively selected. The receptors originated from a man aged 18 to 30 in good health.

The chain recombines TRBV11-2 with TRBJ2-7, with TRBD2 matching 9 bases. The V gene's germline CDR1 is SGHAT and CDR2 FQNNGV. This CDR3 is 15 amino acids long. V was pared by 5 bases and J by 11 bases, with 16 bases of the junction left unmatched. CDR3 DNA sequence: TGTGCCAGCAGCCCCTTGACTAGCGGTTCCCTAAGGGAGTACTTC. Protein: CASSPLTSGSLREYF.

This clone showed up just once. The CDR3 DNA reads as TGTGCCAGTAGTATGGGGACGAGGGACACCGGGGAGCTGTTTTTT. Translating gives CASSMGTRDTGELFF. V and J are TRBV19 and TRBJ2-2, with D possibly called TRBD1 or TRBD2 (5 bases each). CDR3 length: 15 residues. The V gene's germline CDR1 is LNHDA and CDR2 SQIVND (reference sequence). The V end lost 3 bases, the J end lost 3 bases, and 11 bases lay between the germline ends.

The rearrangement joins TRBV6-1 to TRBJ2-5; TRBD1 aligns across 10 bases. CDR1 MNHNS and CDR2 SASEGT come from the germline V gene. V trimming: 6 bases; J trimming: 4 bases; junction bases outside the gene matches: 5. The CDR3 runs to 14 residues. CDR3 DNA sequence: TGTGCCAGCAGGGAGACAGGGGGCGTAGAGACCCAGTACTTC. This translates into CASRETGGVETQYF.

This clone was picked up a small number of times. This chain joins TRBV28 and TRBJ1-5; D not resolved. The CDR3 spans 12 residues. The V and J ends lost 4 bases and 5 bases respectively, with 6 bases between them. Germline CDR1 reads MDHEN; CDR2 reads SYDVKM. The CDR3 bases are TGTGCCAGCAGTTCTCTCGATCAGCCCCAGCATTTT. Protein sequence: CASSSLDQPQHF.

The rearrangement links TRBV5-4 to TRBJ2-3, with 11 bases that match TRBD2. This CDR3 region has 17 residues. The junction had 8 bases not matched to a gene; V was cut back by 3 bases and J by 2 bases. Germline V gene lookup returns CDR1 SGHNT and CDR2 YYREEE (reference sequence). The CDR3 region is CASSSRLAGSYTDTQYF. The CDR3 DNA is TGTGCCAGCAGCTCTAGACTAGCGGGGTCTTACACAGATACGCAGTATTTT.

J is TRBJ1-6 and V is TRBV27, with 8 bases lining up with TRBD1. V gave up 8 bases and J gave up 6 bases; unmatched junction bases: 12. Germline V CDR1 and CDR2: MNHEY, SMNVEV (reference sequence). CDR3 length: 16 amino acids. As DNA, the CDR3 is TGTGCCAGCTGGGGGGCAGGGGGCGCGGGTAATTCACCCCTCCACTTT. Translated, it gives CASWGAGGAGNSPLHF.

The chain has TRBV10-3 and TRBJ2-3, with TRBD2 matching over 10 bases. Germline-derived CDR1 and CDR2 are ENHRY and SYGVKD. J gave up 4 bases and V 7 bases, and 5 bases lay outside the gene matches. The CDR3 covers 14 residues. The CDR3 DNA reads as TGTGCCATCAAGAGCGGGGGGGCCTCAGATACGCAGTATTTT. Translation: CAIKSGGASDTQYF.

The chain uses TRBV11-2 and TRBJ1-4; D possibly corresponds to TRBD1 (5 bases). The germline V gene has CDR1 SGHAT and CDR2 FQNNGV. The V end was cut by 4 bases, the J end by 8 bases, with 11 bases between. The CDR3 spans 13 residues. The CDR3 nucleotides read TGTGCCAGCAGCTCGTTCAGGGACGAAAAACTGTTTTTT. Amino acid sequence: CASSSFRDEKLFF.

This chain joins TRBV6-6 and TRBJ2-4; no clear D gene. V lost 8 bases and J lost 0, with 17 bases in between. CDR3 size: 16 residues. Germline V lookup: CDR1 MNHNY, CDR2 SVGAGI (reference sequence). This CDR3 reads CASSWVSALAKNIQYF. The CDR3, as DNA: TGTGCCAGCTCTTGGGTTTCAGCACTAGCCAAAAACATTCAGTACTTC.

The chain recombines TRBV19 with TRBJ2-7, with a possible D match to TRBD1 (6 bases). The ends were cut back, 1 base at V and 7 bases at J, with 14 bases in the middle. Germline CDR1 LNHDA, CDR2 SQIVND (reference sequence). CDR3 length: 14 residues. The CDR3 DNA is TGTGCCAGTAGTATAGCGGCAGGGGCGCGGGAGCAGTACTTC. It is translated as CASSIAAGAREQYF. Supplemented by reference TRBV19 and TRBJ2-7, the full variable domain reads DGGITQSPKYLFRKEGQNVTLSCEQNLNHDAMYWYRQDPGQGLRLIYYSQIVNDFQKGDIAEGYSVSREKKESFPLTVTSAQKNPTAFYLCASSIAAGAREQYFGPGTRLTVT.

V usage is TRBV30 and J usage is TRBJ1-4; the D is unclear. Per germline, CDR1 GTSNPN and CDR2 SVGIG (reference sequence). CDR3 length: 13 amino acids. Deletions cut 2 bases from V and 5 bases from J, with 9 bases between. The CDR3 is CAWSWSLNEKLFF. The CDR3 DNA follows: TGTGCCTGGAGTTGGAGTCTGAATGAAAAACTGTTTTTT.

CDR3: CASSAARSSYEQYF. In DNA form, the CDR3 reads TGTGCCAGCAGCGCTGCCAGGAGCTCCTACGAGCAGTACTTC. V gene TRBV7-2 combines with J gene TRBJ2-7; no clear D gene. Trimming cost V 5 bases and J 0 bases, with 11 bases left between them. The CDR3 loop spans 14 amino acids. CDR1 is SGHTA and CDR2 is FQGNSA in the germline V gene.

This chain connects TRBV5-1 to TRBJ2-5; 10 bases fit TRBD2. Trimming cost V 0 bases and J 6 bases; bases outside gene matches: 5. From germline, CDR1 is SGHRS and CDR2 YFSETQ. This CDR3 contains 15 residues. The CDR3 sequence: CASSLVTSGPQTQYF. As DNA, the CDR3 is TGCGCCAGCAGCTTGGTGACTAGCGGGCCGCAGACCCAGTACTTC. The full variable domain, its missing parts supplied by reference TRBV5-1 and TRBJ2-5, is KAGVTQTPRYLIKTRGQQVTLSCSPISGHRSVSWYQQTPGQGLQFLFEYFSETQRNKGNFPGRFSGRQFSNSRSEMNVSTLELGDSALYLCASSLVTSGPQTQYFGPGTRLLVL.

V is TRBV30 and J is TRBJ2-5, with a weak D call TRBD2 (6 bases). In germline, CDR1 is GTSNPN, CDR2 SVGIG (reference sequence). The V end was cut by 4 bases, the J end by 1 base, with 10 bases between. The CDR3 length is 13 residues. CDR3 sequence: CAWTGGSQETQYF. The CDR3 DNA sequence: TGTGCCTGGACAGGAGGGTCCCAAGAGACCCAGTACTTC.

As concerns this clone: Additional DNA sequences in this sample encode the identical CDR3. The genes are TRBV5-4 and TRBJ2-5, with D uncertain. Germline CDR1 is SGHNT and CDR2 is YYREEE (reference sequence). This CDR3 is 12 amino acids long. The ends were cut back, 0 bases at V and 2 bases at J, with 2 bases in the middle. The CDR3 DNA is TGTGCCAGCAGCTTGGAGCAAGAGACCCAGTACTTC. Amino acid sequence: CASSLEQETQYF.

The J gene is TRBJ2-2, the V gene TRBV2; TRBD2 aligns across 12 bases. Germline loops: CDR1 SNHLY, CDR2 FYNNEI. J was trimmed by 5 bases and V by 6 bases; bases with no gene match: 4. This CDR3 contains 15 residues. The CDR3 DNA reads as TGTGCCAGCAGCACTGGACTAGCGGGGACCGGGGAGCTGTTTTTT. This gives the protein CASSTGLAGTGELFF.

This rearrangement joins TRBV6-1 to TRBJ1-1; D is perhaps TRBD1 (5 bases). Trimming removed 0 bases from V and 0 bases from J, with 20 bases in between. Germline values: CDR1 MNHNS, CDR2 SASEGT. The CDR3 consists of 19 residues. The CDR3 DNA reads as TGTGCCAGCAGTGAAGCTTCCAAAGGCTATCAGGGTATGAACACTGAAGCTTTCTTT. This gives the protein CASSEASKGYQGMNTEAFF.

This chain's CDR3 is CASSILMTSGVYNEQFF. For the CDR3, the DNA is TGTGCCAGCAGTATTCTGATGACTAGCGGGGTTTACAATGAGCAGTTCTTC. J is TRBJ2-1 and V is TRBV27, with 11 positions matching TRBD2. CDR1 is MNHEY, CDR2 SMNVEV, per germline (reference sequence). The CDR3 is 17 amino acids. V lost 5 bases to trimming and J lost 4 bases; unmatched junction nucleotides: 10.

V is TRBV4-1 and J is TRBJ1-4, with D possibly being TRBD1 (6 bases). The CDR3 is 15 amino acids. Germline-derived CDR1 and CDR2 are MGHRA and YSYEKL. The germline V and J ends were trimmed by 3 bases and 3 bases, with 11 bases remaining between them. CDR3 coding DNA: TGCGCCAGCAGCCAGGTTGGGACATCTAATGAAAAACTGTTTTTT. This gives the protein CASSQVGTSNEKLFF.

V is TRBV19 and J is TRBJ1-2; a weak D match, TRBD1 (5 bases). Per germline, CDR1 LNHDA and CDR2 SQIVND (reference sequence). This CDR3 is 12 amino acids long. Trimming removed 5 bases at V and 6 bases at J, with 10 bases between. For the CDR3, the DNA is TGTGCCAGTAGTTCTCAGGGTGATGGCTACACCTTC. Amino acid sequence: CASSSQGDGYTF.

This clone was seen only once. The chain uses TRBV28 and TRBJ1-4, with TRBD1 identical over 8 bases. The germline V gene encodes CDR1 MDHEN and CDR2 SYDVKM. CDR3 length equals 17 residues. The V and J ends lost 2 bases and 5 bases, in that order; junction bases with no gene match: 10. CDR3: CASSLGGQGTKNEKLFF. As DNA, the CDR3 is TGTGCCAGCAGTTTAGGCGGACAGGGTACTAAGAATGAAAAACTGTTTTTT.

The V gene is TRBV6-1, the J gene TRBJ2-7; D remains unclear. CDR3 length: 15 amino acids. Germline assignment: CDR1 MNHNS and CDR2 SASEGT. V lost 1 base and J 3 bases, leaving 13 bases between the germline ends. The CDR3 bases are TGTGCCAGCAGTGAAGAGGCCCAGCGCCGCTACGAGCAGTACTTC. This sequence encodes CASSEEAQRRYEQYF.

This clone was observed once. The chain uses TRBV4-1 and TRBJ2-3; D might be TRBD1 or TRBD2, each matching 6 bases. CDR1 and CDR2 (germline): MGHRA, YSYEKL. V lost 3 bases and J 1 base, leaving 14 bases between the germline ends. The length of the CDR3 is 16 residues. CDR3 protein: CASSQGAGGGTDTQYF. In nucleotides, the CDR3 is TGCGCCAGCAGCCAGGGGGCGGGCGGGGGCACAGATACGCAGTATTTT.

The chain uses TRBV19 and TRBJ1-5, with 9 bases that match TRBD1. J gave up 1 base and V 4 bases, and 2 bases lay outside the gene matches. The length of the CDR3 is 15 residues. The germline gives CDR1 LNHDA, CDR2 SQIVND (reference sequence). The CDR3 is CASSNGQGSNQPQHF. The CDR3 DNA is TGTGCCAGTAGTAATGGACAGGGGAGCAATCAGCCCCAGCATTTT.

This clone was seen just once. CDR3: CAISEAEGEKLFF. CDR3 nucleotides: TGTGCCATCAGTGAGGCGGAAGGTGAAAAACTGTTTTTT. The chain combines TRBV10-3 with TRBJ1-4; D uncertain. V lost 2 bases and J 7 bases, leaving 8 bases between the germline ends. The CDR3 runs 13 residues. The germline V gene has CDR1 ENHRY and CDR2 SYGVKD.